This TCR beta chain was recovered during a study of T cells in Graves' hyperthyroidism and ophthalmopathy. Overall study findings and caveats: Blood shared most expanded thyroid clonotypes above 0.001.

The CDR3 has 14 amino acids. CDR1 and CDR2 from the germline V gene are SGHRS and YFSETQ. J gave up 6 bases and V 3 bases, and 8 bases lay outside the gene matches. Amplification yielded TCR beta CDR3 regions, with RNA transcripts as the source. A first-round RT-PCR of the TCR CDR3 used the HTBI primer set. TCRdb re-derived calls from the multiplex PCR reads in MiXCR, one entry per CDR3 protein. The table records roughly 700,000 distinct CDR3 sequences, 12% to 15% of them present only once. Patients aged 18 to 65 had newly diagnosed hyperthyroidism lasting under 2 months. A patient was excluded if there was uncontrolled infection, other autoimmune disease, pregnancy or lactation. In the case of this clonotype: Its antigen remains unknown.

The TCR comes from a woman under 30 with Graves' hyperthyroidism. Sequences were obtained from blood. The J gene is TRBJ2-7, the V gene TRBV5-1, with 8 nucleotides matching TRBD1. The CDR3 DNA reads TGCGCCAGCAGCTCTGGACAGGGAGGAATCGAGCAGTACTTC. The encoded protein is CASSSGQGGIEQYF. The full variable domain, rest sourced from reference TRBV5-1 and TRBJ2-7, is KAGVTQTPRYLIKTRGQQVTLSCSPISGHRSVSWYQQTPGQGLQFLFEYFSETQRNKGNFPGRFSGRQFSNSRSEMNVSTLELGDSALYLCASSSGQGGIEQYFGPGTRLTVT.